These 7 T cell receptor beta chains came from one sample sequenced in a study of cytomegalovirus exposure and HLA in healthy donors. Use of 60 Vbeta and 13 Jbeta primers characterized the PCR. Assay: immunoSEQ multiplex PCR; the TCRdb copy retains only in-frame clones and omits some. The table lists over 150,000 clones, approximately 77% of them singletons. Material: PBMCs. These receptor sequences come from a male donor in good health and CMV-seropositive.

This chain uses TRBV27 with TRBJ2-3; no firm D call. Germline values: CDR1 MNHEY, CDR2 SMNVEV (reference sequence). Trimming took 4 bases from V and 2 from J, leaving 19 bases between them. The CDR3 spans 17 residues. The CDR3 protein is CASSSPMETSITDTQYF. The CDR3, as DNA: TGTGCCAGCAGTTCACCCATGGAGACCTCTATCACAGATACGCAGTATTTT.

The gene calls are TRBV13 and TRBJ2-3; D might be TRBD2 (6 bases). The V and J ends lost 2 bases and 5 bases respectively, with 20 bases between them. The CDR3 consists of 17 residues. Germline CDR1 and CDR2: PRHDT and FYEKMQ (reference sequence). The CDR3 bases are TGTGCCAGCAGCTTAAGTCTGGCGGGGAGCCGACTAGATACGCAGTATTTT. This sequence encodes CASSLSLAGSRLDTQYF.

This clone appeared a few times. The chain employs TRBV6-5 and TRBJ1-4; 7 positions match TRBD1. Looked up from germline, CDR1 is MNHEY and CDR2 is SVGAGI. V gave up 0 bases and J gave up 4 bases; unmatched junction bases: 2. CDR3 length equals 15 residues. Here the CDR3 reads CASSYSRDSNEKLFF. The CDR3 bases are TGTGCCAGCAGTTACTCGAGGGACAGTAATGAAAAACTGTTTTTT.

The chain carries TRBV6-1 and TRBJ2-2, with a weak D call TRBD1 (6 bases). The CDR3 spans 15 residues. CDR1 and CDR2 (germline): MNHNS, SASEGT. Trimming shortened V by 5 bases and J by 5 bases, and 15 bases separated the two germline ends. CDR3 sequence (DNA): TGTGCCAGCAGTTTCACAGGGCTCTCTACCGGGGAGCTGTTTTTT. It translates to CASSFTGLSTGELFF.

The count of this clone is one. CDR3 protein: CASSHPSGGGDVLTF. CDR3 nucleotides: TGTGCCAGCAGCCATCCTAGCGGGGGTGGCGACGTCCTGACTTTC. V usage is TRBV7-9 and J usage is TRBJ2-6, with 10 bases that match TRBD2. Germline loops: CDR1 SEHNR, CDR2 FQNEAQ (reference sequence). J was trimmed by 11 bases and V by 5 bases; bases with no gene match: 9. This CDR3 has 15 amino acids.

This clone was seen a few times. The chain links TRBV15 to TRBJ1-6, with unresolved D. Trimming took 1 base from V and 10 from J, leaving 11 bases between them. The CDR3 covers 14 residues. Germline-derived CDR1 and CDR2 are LNHNV and YYDKDF (reference sequence). The CDR3 spells CATSRGQEKSPLHF. The CDR3 coding sequence is TGTGCCACCAGCAGAGGGCAGGAAAAATCACCCCTCCACTTT.

This chain uses TRBV28 with TRBJ1-5; D remains unclear. Trimming stripped 5 bases from V and 9 bases from J, with 29 bases between. CDR1 and CDR2 from the germline V gene are MDHEN and SYDVKM. This CDR3 has 18 residues. The CDR3 loop reads CASSTSGTPTPLDPPQHF. DNA of the CDR3: TGTGCCAGCAGTACCTCCGGCACACCGACCCCCCTAGACCCGCCCCAGCATTTT.